The 6 T cell receptor beta chains given below trace back to one sample, sequenced in a study of T cells after yellow fever vaccination. TCRdb re-derived calls from the 5' RACE reads in MiXCR, one entry per CDR3 protein. The table has about 170,000 distinct CDR3 sequences, 8% to 13% seen once. This material consisted of CD8+ T cells sorted from PBMCs, taken 15 days after the yellow fever booster vaccination. These receptors were taken from a man between 18 and 35 years old who received the YFV17D yellow fever vaccine.

The sample holds a few counts of this clonotype. The chain uses TRBV6-6 and TRBJ2-5; D is possibly TRBD2 (6 bases). In germline, CDR1 is MNHNY, CDR2 SVGAGI (reference sequence). V was clipped by 7 bases and J by 4 bases, with 16 bases between them. The length of the CDR3 is 14 residues. The CDR3: CASTAGTLGETQYF. CDR3 DNA: TGTGCCAGCACCGCCGGGACTTTGGGAGAGACCCAGTACTTC.

The chain joins TRBV7-9 to TRBJ2-5; unclear D gene. The CDR3 covers 11 residues. Germline V CDR1 and CDR2: SEHNR, FQNEAQ (reference sequence). The V and J ends lost 3 bases and 3 bases respectively, with 2 bases between them. CDR3 region: CASSFKETQYF. CDR3 bases: TGTGCCAGCAGCTTCAAAGAGACCCAGTACTTC.

The gene calls are TRBV30 and TRBJ1-2, with a tentative D call TRBD1 (5 bases). Germline CDR1 is GTSNPN and CDR2 is SVGIG (reference sequence). The CDR3 runs 12 residues. Trimming took 6 bases from V and 2 from J, leaving 10 bases between them. The CDR3 DNA reads as TGTGCCTGTATCTGGGGGAACTATGGCTACACCTTC. The encoded protein is CACIWGNYGYTF.

This clonotype was seen a handful of times. The chain has TRBV5-6 and TRBJ1-2, with 7 positions matching TRBD1. Trimming removed 0 bases from V and 8 bases from J; junction bases left unmatched: 4. Germline-derived CDR1 and CDR2 are SGHDT and YYEEEE. This CDR3 has 13 residues. The CDR3 loop is CASSLGTGTGYTF. CDR3 in DNA: TGTGCCAGCAGCTTGGGGACAGGTACCGGCTACACCTTC. Full variable domain (rest looked up from reference TRBV5-6 and TRBJ1-2): DAGVTQSPTHLIKTRGQQVTLRCSPKSGHDTVSWYQQALGQGPQFIFQYYEEEERQRGNFPDRFSGHQFPNYSSELNVNALLLGDSALYLCASSLGTGTGYTFGSGTRLTVV.

There are a few counts of this clonotype. CDR3 sequence: CASSHGQGAYEQYF. The CDR3, as DNA: TGTGCCAGCAGTCATGGACAGGGGGCCTACGAGCAGTACTTC. The genes are TRBV27 and TRBJ2-7; TRBD1 matches at 10 bases. In germline, CDR1 is MNHEY, CDR2 SMNVEV (reference sequence). This CDR3 has 14 residues. Trimming took 5 bases from V and 2 from J; bases not matched to a gene: 3.

This chain joins TRBV7-9 and TRBJ2-7, with D perhaps TRBD2 (6 bases). Germline V gives CDR1 SEHNR, CDR2 FQNEAQ (reference sequence). The CDR3 extends over 14 amino acids. V lost 1 base to trimming and J lost 2 bases, with 9 bases between them. Here the CDR3 DNA reads TGTGCCAGCAGCTTAGGGGGACTTCCCTACGAGCAGTACTTC. This encodes CASSLGGLPYEQYF.